This T cell receptor (beta chain) was sequenced in a study of blood T cells in healthy people across ages. Findings and limits, study-wide: It was held that diversity estimates obtained from one million T cells represented underestimates. Greater diversity and more naive CD4+ cells were seen in long-lived donors than in aged donors.

The V end lost 6 bases, the J end lost 0 bases, and 12 bases lay between the germline ends. The CDR3 is 14 residues long. Through a sample-barcoded 5' primer and a J-beta primer mix, a second PCR was run for roughly 7 to 12 cycles. Every cDNA molecule carried a tag from a template-switch adaptor bearing 12 random nucleotides. TCRdb re-called the 5' RACE reads with MiXCR, one entry per CDR3 protein. The sample has fewer than 2,000,000 distinct CDR3 sequences, approximately 32% seen once. This clonotype was detected a few times. Its matching antigen is unknown. The chain joins TRBV12-3 or TRBV12-4 to TRBJ2-7, with D perhaps matching TRBD1 or TRBD2 (5 bases each). This receptor was identified in a woman between 25 and 40 years old in good health. Sequenced material: blood. The CDR3: CASSFGTPSYEQYF. CDR3 sequence (DNA): TGTGCCAGCAGCTTCGGGACGCCCTCCTACGAGCAGTACTTC.